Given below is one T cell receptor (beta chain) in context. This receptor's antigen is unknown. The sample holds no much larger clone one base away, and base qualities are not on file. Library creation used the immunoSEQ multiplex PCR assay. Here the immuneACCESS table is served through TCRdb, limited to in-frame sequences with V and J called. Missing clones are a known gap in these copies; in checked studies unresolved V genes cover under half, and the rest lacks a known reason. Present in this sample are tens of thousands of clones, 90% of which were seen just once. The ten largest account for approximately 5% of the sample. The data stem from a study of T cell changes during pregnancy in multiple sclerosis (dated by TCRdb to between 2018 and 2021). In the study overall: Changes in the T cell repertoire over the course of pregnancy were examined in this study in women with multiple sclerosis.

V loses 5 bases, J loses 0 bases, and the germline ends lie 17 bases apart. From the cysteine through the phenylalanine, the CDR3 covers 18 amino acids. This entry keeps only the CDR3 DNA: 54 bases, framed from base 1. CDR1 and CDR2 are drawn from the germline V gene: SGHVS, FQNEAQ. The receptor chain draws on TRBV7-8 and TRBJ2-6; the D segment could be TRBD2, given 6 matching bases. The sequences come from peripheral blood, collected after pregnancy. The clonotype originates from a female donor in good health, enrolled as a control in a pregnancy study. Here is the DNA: TGTGCCAGCAGCACACCCGGACTATCTAGCTCTGGGGCCAACGTCCTGACTTTC. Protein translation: CASSTPGLSSSGANVLTF.